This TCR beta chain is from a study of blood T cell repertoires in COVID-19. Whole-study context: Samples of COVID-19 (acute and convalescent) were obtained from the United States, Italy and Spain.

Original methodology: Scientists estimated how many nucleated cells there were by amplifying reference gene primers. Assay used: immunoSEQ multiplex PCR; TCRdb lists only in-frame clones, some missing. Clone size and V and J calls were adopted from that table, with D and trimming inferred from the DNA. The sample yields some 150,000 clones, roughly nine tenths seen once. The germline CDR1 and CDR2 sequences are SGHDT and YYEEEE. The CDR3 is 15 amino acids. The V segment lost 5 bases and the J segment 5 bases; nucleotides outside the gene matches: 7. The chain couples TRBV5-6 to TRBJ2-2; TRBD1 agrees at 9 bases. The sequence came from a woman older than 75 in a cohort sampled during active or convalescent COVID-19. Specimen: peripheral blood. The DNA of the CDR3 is TGTGCCAGCAGTTACCGGGACAGGGTTACCGGGGAGCTGTTTTTT. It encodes CASSYRDRVTGELFF.